The 19 T cell receptor beta chains below were found in one sample sequenced in a study of cytomegalovirus exposure and HLA in healthy donors. 60 Vbeta and 13 Jbeta primers were used in PCR. Method: immunoSEQ multiplex PCR; TCRdb's copy keeps in-frame clones and lacks some. The sample contains 120,000 to 150,000 clones, nearly 80% of which appear only once. Sequencing was carried out using PBMCs. The receptors stem from a male donor in good health and CMV-seronegative.

This rearrangement joins TRBV2 to TRBJ2-4; TRBD1 might be the D (7 bases). The germline V and J ends were trimmed by 6 bases and 8 bases, with 14 bases remaining between them. The CDR3 is 13 residues long. Per the germline V gene, CDR1 is SNHLY and CDR2 is FYNNEI. In DNA, the CDR3 is TGTGCCAGCAGGGCAGGGGGGTTAGACATTCAGTACTTC. This gives the protein CASRAGGLDIQYF.

This chain joins TRBV30 and TRBJ1-2; 9 nucleotides align to TRBD1. Germline V lookup: CDR1 GTSNPN, CDR2 SVGIG (reference sequence). The junction had 8 bases not matched to a gene; V was cut back by 0 bases and J by 3 bases. This CDR3 has 16 residues. This CDR3 is CAWSVPGQGSDYGYTF. The CDR3 region has the DNA TGTGCCTGGAGTGTCCCGGGACAGGGATCGGACTATGGCTACACCTTC.

The J gene is TRBJ1-5, the V gene TRBV10-1, with TRBD1 as a possible D gene (6 bases). Trimming took off 4 bases at V and 3 bases at J, with 13 bases between the two ends. The CDR3 covers 15 residues. Per germline, CDR1 WNHNN and CDR2 SYGVQD (reference sequence). The CDR3 region has the DNA TGCGCCAGCAGTGGAAGTCAGGGGCCCAATCAGCCCCAGCATTTT. This gives the protein CASSGSQGPNQPQHF.

The rearrangement links TRBV6-6 to TRBJ1-1; D unclear. In germline, CDR1 is MNHNY, CDR2 SVGAGI (reference sequence). Trimming pared 6 bases from V and 0 bases from J, leaving 5 bases between. CDR3 length equals 12 residues. The CDR3 coding sequence is TGTGCCAGCAGCCACATGAACACTGAAGCTTTCTTT. Translating it yields CASSHMNTEAFF.

V gene TRBV7-2 combines with J gene TRBJ2-1, with 9 bases identical to TRBD2. In germline, CDR1 is SGHTA, CDR2 FQGNSA. With V trimmed by 0 bases and J by 12 bases, 12 bases remained unmatched. There are 16 residues in the CDR3. The CDR3 region has the DNA TGTGCCAGCAGCTTAGCATCGAGCGGGGGGTTGAGAGTGCAGTTCTTC. It is translated as CASSLASSGGLRVQFF. Drawing the rest from reference TRBV7-2 and TRBJ2-1, the complete variable domain is GAGVSQSPSNKVTEKGKDVELRCDPISGHTALYWYRQSLGQGLEFLIYFQGNSAPDKSGLPSDRFSAERTGGSVSTLTIQRTQQEDSAVYLCASSLASSGGLRVQFFGPGTRLTVL.

The chain joins TRBV28 to TRBJ2-7, with 7 bases matching TRBD2. Trimming cost V 4 bases and J 3 bases; bases outside gene matches: 6. The CDR3 is 14 residues long. Germline CDR1 is MDHEN and CDR2 is SYDVKM. For the CDR3, the DNA is TGTGCCAGCAGTTACACTAGCGTAGTCTACGAGCAGTACTTC. Amino acid sequence: CASSYTSVVYEQYF. The variable domain in full, with the rest retrieved from reference TRBV28 and TRBJ2-7, is DVKVTQSSRYLVKRTGEKVFLECVQDMDHENMFWYRQDPGLGLRLIYFSYDVKMKEKGDIPEGYSVSREKKERFSLILESASTNQTSMYLCASSYTSVVYEQYFGPGTRLTVT.

The genes are TRBV11-2 and TRBJ1-1; no clear D gene. The V and J ends lost 4 bases and 3 bases respectively, with 12 bases between them. From germline, CDR1 is SGHAT and CDR2 FQNNGV. This CDR3 has 14 residues. The CDR3 spells CASSSINGDTEAFF. The CDR3 region has the DNA TGTGCCAGCAGCTCCATCAACGGGGACACTGAAGCTTTCTTT. The whole variable domain, remainder taken from reference TRBV11-2 and TRBJ1-1, is EAGVAQSPRYKIIEKRQSVAFWCNPISGHATLYWYQQILGQGPKLLIQFQNNGVVDDSQLPKDRFSAERLKGVDSTLKIQPAKLEDSAVYLCASSSINGDTEAFFGQGTRLTVV.

The rearrangement uses TRBV18 and TRBJ1-2; 8 nucleotides match TRBD1. Germline V lookup: CDR1 KGHSH, CDR2 LQKENI. J gave up 8 bases and V 3 bases, and 14 bases lay outside the gene matches. The CDR3 totals 16 residues. CDR3 in amino acids: CASSPIHPGGGSGYTF. The DNA of the CDR3 is TGTGCCAGCTCACCTATACATCCAGGGGGCGGATCAGGCTACACCTTC.

As for this clone: Other DNA sequences in this sample translate to the same CDR3. The chain recombines TRBV7-2 with TRBJ2-2, with D perhaps TRBD2 (5 bases). With 4 bases removed from V and 6 bases from J, the gap between germline ends came to 9 bases. The CDR3 consists of 13 residues. Per the germline V gene, CDR1 is SGHTA and CDR2 is FQGNSA. The CDR3 reads CASSSRVSGELFF. The CDR3 bases are TGTGCCAGCAGCTCGAGGGTATCCGGGGAGCTGTTTTTT.

The chain recombines TRBV7-9 with TRBJ2-7, with 8 nucleotides matching TRBD1. V gave up 5 bases and J gave up 7 bases; unmatched junction bases: 4. Germline loops: CDR1 SEHNR, CDR2 FQNEAQ (reference sequence). The CDR3 sequence is 12 residues long. As DNA, the CDR3 is TGTGCCAGCAGCACACAGGGGGTGGAGCAGTACTTC. Its translation: CASSTQGVEQYF.

This clone has only a few counts. This chain's CDR3 is CASSSGGGPSNEQFF. DNA for the CDR3: TGCGCCAGCAGTTCCGGCGGGGGGCCATCTAATGAGCAGTTCTTC. The chain carries TRBV5-1 and TRBJ2-1; 8 positions agree with TRBD2. After removal of 5 bases from V and 7 bases from J, the junction contained 11 bases not matched to a gene. The CDR3 has 15 residues. Germline V gene data show CDR1 as SGHRS and CDR2 as YFSETQ.

The chain combines TRBV5-6 with TRBJ2-4, with TRBD2 matching 7 bases. The CDR3 length is 13 residues. CDR1 is SGHDT and CDR2 is YYEEEE in the germline V gene. V lost 2 bases, J lost 6 bases, and 2 bases stayed unmatched. The CDR3 sequence is CASSFTSANIQYF. In nucleotides, the CDR3 is TGTGCCAGCAGCTTTACTAGCGCAAACATTCAGTACTTC.

The chain recombines TRBV11-3 with TRBJ2-4; no definite D call. CDR1 and CDR2 from the germline V gene are SGHNT and YENEEA. This CDR3 has 15 residues. Trimming took off 4 bases at V and 0 bases at J, with 10 bases between the two ends. The CDR3 DNA sequence: TGTGCCAGCAGCTCTGACATTCCAGCCAAAAACATTCAGTACTTC. Translated: CASSSDIPAKNIQYF. The complete variable domain, with remaining parts taken from reference TRBV11-3 and TRBJ2-4, reads EAGVVQSPRYKIIEKKQPVAFWCNPISGHNTLYWYLQNLGQGPELLIRYENEEAVDDSQLPKDRFSAERLKGVDSTLKIQPAELGDSAVYLCASSSDIPAKNIQYFGAGTRLSVL.

This rearrangement joins TRBV4-2 to TRBJ1-5; D is undetermined. The CDR3 sequence is 13 residues long. V was pared by 0 bases and J by 7 bases, with 7 bases between. CDR1 is LGHNA and CDR2 is YNFKEQ in the germline V gene. The DNA for the CDR3 is TGTGCCAGCAGCCAAGATCGGGAGCAGCCCCAGCATTTT. As protein: CASSQDREQPQHF.

The chain uses TRBV29-1 and TRBJ2-1; D not certain. This CDR3 has 13 amino acids. Germline assignment: CDR1 SQVTM and CDR2 ANQGSEA. Trimming removed 7 bases from V and 7 bases from J, with 17 bases in between. The CDR3 DNA sequence: TGCAGCGGAGAGGCTCAGCCCCGGAATGAGCAGTTCTTC. Amino acid sequence: CSGEAQPRNEQFF.

J is TRBJ2-7 and V is TRBV7-2, with TRBD1 as a possible D gene (6 bases). V was pared by 4 bases and J by 4 bases, with 8 bases between. The CDR3 has 12 residues. The germline gives CDR1 SGHTA, CDR2 FQGNSA. The CDR3 is CASSSRGYEQYF. The CDR3 DNA reads TGTGCCAGCAGCTCAAGGGGGTACGAGCAGTACTTC.

The chain couples TRBV30 to TRBJ1-4; D may be TRBD1 (5 bases). The V end lost 4 bases, the J end lost 8 bases, and 14 bases lay between the germline ends. Germline V gene lookup returns CDR1 GTSNPN and CDR2 SVGIG (reference sequence). The CDR3 sequence is 13 residues long. The CDR3 DNA follows: TGTGCCTGGAATGGGGCACAAGGGGAAAAACTGTTTTTT. Protein sequence: CAWNGAQGEKLFF.

The V call is TRBV5-6, the J call TRBJ1-1; TRBD1 is a possible D gene (6 bases). The V gene's germline CDR1 is SGHDT and CDR2 YYEEEE. The CDR3 contains 13 residues. Between the trimmed V and J ends, which lost 4 bases and 7 bases, there was a span of 14 bases. Written as DNA, the CDR3 is TGTGCCAGCAGCCCGGGGACACTAAGTGAAGCTTTCTTT. It codes for CASSPGTLSEAFF.

This chain uses TRBV5-4 with TRBJ2-7, with TRBD1 identical over 9 bases. Germline CDR1 SGHNT, CDR2 YYREEE (reference sequence). This CDR3 has 12 residues. The V gene end was trimmed by 8 bases and the J gene end by 7 bases; junction bases not matched to a gene: 7. The CDR3 region has the DNA TGTGCCAGTCACAGGACAGGGGAGGAGCAGTACTTC. Its protein product is CASHRTGEEQYF.